The 21 T cell receptor beta chains given below trace back to one sample, sequenced in a study of cytomegalovirus exposure and HLA in healthy donors. TCRdb's copy holds only in-frame clones and misses some; the assay was immunoSEQ multiplex PCR. Found here are 110,000 to 150,000 clones, 70% to 90% of them singletons; the top ten hold 7.5% to 10%. The sequenced material came from PBMCs. These receptors came from a woman aged 18-35 years in good health and CMV-seropositive.

The chain links TRBV6-5 to TRBJ2-7; no clear D gene. Germline assignment: CDR1 MNHEY and CDR2 SVGAGI. The CDR3 length is 11 residues. The CDR3 loop is CATDTPYEQYF. Here the CDR3 DNA reads TGTGCGACCGACACGCCCTACGAGCAGTACTTC.

The chain links TRBV4-3 to TRBJ2-3, with a tentative D call TRBD2 (5 bases). Germline V gene sequence: CDR1 LGHNA, CDR2 YSLEER. CDR3 size: 14 residues. Deletions cut 0 bases from V and 3 bases from J, with 7 bases between. CDR3 sequence: CASSQETRTDTQYF. The CDR3 DNA is TGCGCCAGCAGCCAAGAAACTAGGACAGATACGCAGTATTTT.

The chain carries TRBV7-2 and TRBJ1-2; D is uncertain. Germline V CDR1 and CDR2: SGHTA, FQGNSA. There are 13 residues in the CDR3. With 1 base removed from V and 7 bases from J, the gap between germline ends came to 10 bases. CDR3 nucleotides: TGTGCCAGCAGCTTAGGAGGAGGCTTTGGCTACACCTTC. Encoded protein: CASSLGGGFGYTF.

The gene calls are TRBV19 and TRBJ2-1, with 7 bases lining up with TRBD2. The germline V gene has CDR1 LNHDA and CDR2 SQIVND (reference sequence). The ends lost 3 bases at V and 7 bases at J; junction bases unmatched: 9. The CDR3 runs to 15 residues. The CDR3 sequence: CASSIDSGRWNEQFF. For the CDR3, the DNA is TGTGCCAGTAGTATCGATAGCGGGCGGTGGAATGAGCAGTTCTTC.

In DNA form, the CDR3 reads TGTGCCAGCAGCCGCAGGGGGCGCGACTCTGAAGCTTTCTTT. This codes for CASSRRGRDSEAFF. The rearrangement links TRBV6-5 to TRBJ1-1; 8 nucleotides line up with TRBD1. Trimming cost V 6 bases and J 6 bases; bases outside gene matches: 9. The V gene's germline CDR1 is MNHEY and CDR2 SVGAGI. The CDR3 is made up of 14 amino acids.

The V gene is TRBV28, the J gene TRBJ2-1, with D tentatively TRBD1 (6 bases). Germline V gene sequence: CDR1 MDHEN, CDR2 SYDVKM. The CDR3 sequence is 17 residues long. V lost 5 bases and J lost 4, with 21 bases in between. In nucleotides, the CDR3 is TGTGCCAGCAGTGTTTGGATCCTCAGGGGTCCATACAATGAGCAGTTCTTC. Protein product: CASSVWILRGPYNEQFF. The full variable domain, rest sourced from reference TRBV28 and TRBJ2-1, is DVKVTQSSRYLVKRTGEKVFLECVQDMDHENMFWYRQDPGLGLRLIYFSYDVKMKEKGDIPEGYSVSREKKERFSLILESASTNQTSMYLCASSVWILRGPYNEQFFGPGTRLTVL.

The chain employs TRBV9 and TRBJ2-5; D perhaps matches TRBD1 (5 bases). CDR1 is SGDLS, CDR2 YYNGEE, per germline. Trimming stripped 0 bases from V and 1 base from J, with 13 bases between. The CDR3 runs 16 residues. The CDR3 DNA reads as TGTGCCAGCAGCGTAGCTCCACAGGCTCTCCAAGAGACCCAGTACTTC. This sequence encodes CASSVAPQALQETQYF. The entire variable domain, with the rest obtained from reference TRBV9 and TRBJ2-5, is as follows: DSGVTQTPKHLITATGQRVTLRCSPRSGDLSVYWYQQSLDQGLQFLIQYYNGEERAKGNILERFSAQQFPDLHSELNLSSLELGDSALYFCASSVAPQALQETQYFGPGTRLLVL.

V usage is TRBV30 and J usage is TRBJ1-5, with 10 bases that match TRBD1. The CDR3 runs to 14 residues. Trimming at V came to 0 bases and at J to 4 bases, leaving 0 bases not matched to a gene. Germline CDR1 and CDR2: GTSNPN and SVGIG (reference sequence). CDR3 region: CAWSVGQGNQPQHF. In nucleotides, the CDR3 is TGTGCCTGGAGTGTGGGACAGGGGAATCAGCCCCAGCATTTT.

The chain uses TRBV7-3 and TRBJ2-1; D uncertain. Germline-derived CDR1 and CDR2 are SGHTA and FQGTGA. The CDR3 totals 13 residues. Deletions cut 2 bases from V and 9 bases from J, with 11 bases between. Here the CDR3 DNA reads TGTGCCAGCAGCTTAGAGTTCGATGGTGAGCAGTTCTTC. The encoded protein is CASSLEFDGEQFF.

The chain links TRBV9 to TRBJ2-7; D might be TRBD1 (6 bases). Trimming removed 0 bases from V and 2 bases from J, with 12 bases in between. Germline CDR1 reads SGDLS; CDR2 reads YYNGEE. The CDR3 contains 15 residues. The CDR3 sequence is CASSVGPGDTYEQYF. CDR3 nucleotide sequence: TGTGCCAGCAGCGTAGGACCAGGGGATACCTACGAGCAGTACTTC.

V gene TRBV5-1 combines with J gene TRBJ2-3, with D perhaps TRBD2 (5 bases). The length of the CDR3 is 15 residues. The V end lost 0 bases, the J end lost 3 bases, and 11 bases lay between the germline ends. Germline CDR1 and CDR2: SGHRS and YFSETQ. DNA of the CDR3: TGCGCCAGCAGCTTGGACGGGAAAGCTACAGATACGCAGTATTTT. The encoded protein is CASSLDGKATDTQYF.

The chain employs TRBV5-1 and TRBJ2-2; 14 bases are shared with TRBD2. The CDR3 consists of 18 residues. After removal of 2 bases from V and 7 bases from J, the junction contained 10 bases not matched to a gene. Germline V lookup: CDR1 SGHRS, CDR2 YFSETQ. The CDR3 sequence is CASSFGLAGGPLGGELFF. CDR3 DNA: TGCGCCAGCAGCTTCGGACTAGCGGGGGGTCCCCTTGGCGGGGAGCTGTTTTTT.

The DNA of the CDR3 is TGTGCCACCAGACCAACAGGGGGCACTGAAGCTTTCTTT. Translating it yields CATRPTGGTEAFF. This chain links TRBV15 with TRBJ1-1, with 8 bases lining up with TRBD1. Germline CDR1 LNHNV, CDR2 YYDKDF (reference sequence). The CDR3 extends over 13 amino acids. Trimming took 6 bases from V and 4 from J; bases not matched to a gene: 4.

The rearrangement links TRBV28 to TRBJ1-1; 12 bases fit TRBD1. The CDR3 totals 16 residues. With 10 bases clipped from V and 5 bases from J, the junction kept 14 bases outside the gene matches. CDR1 is MDHEN and CDR2 is SYDVKM in the germline V gene. This chain's CDR3 is CATEVGTGGGRTEAFF. Written as DNA, the CDR3 is TGTGCCACCGAAGTAGGGACAGGGGGCGGAAGGACTGAAGCTTTCTTT.

The chain has TRBV10-2 and TRBJ2-7; D perhaps matches TRBD2 (5 bases). The V gene's germline CDR1 is WSHSY and CDR2 SAAADI. There are 11 residues in the CDR3. The V end was cut by 4 bases, the J end by 6 bases, with 7 bases between. The CDR3 protein is CASSGGLEQYF. CDR3 coding DNA: TGCGCCAGCAGTGGAGGGCTCGAGCAGTACTTC.

The rearrangement joins TRBV5-1 to TRBJ1-5; no definite D call. Deletions cut 0 bases from V and 4 bases from J, with 8 bases between. Germline values: CDR1 SGHRS, CDR2 YFSETQ. This CDR3 contains 14 residues. For the CDR3, the DNA is TGCGCCAGCAGCTTGGCCGGGGTAAATCAGCCCCAGCATTTT. Amino acids: CASSLAGVNQPQHF.

The chain combines TRBV7-9 with TRBJ2-3; 10 nucleotides match TRBD2. This CDR3 has 16 residues. Germline V gives CDR1 SEHNR, CDR2 FQNEAQ (reference sequence). Trimming took 0 bases from V and 1 from J; bases not matched to a gene: 1. CDR3 sequence: CASSLAGTSGTDTQYF. The CDR3 DNA sequence: TGTGCCAGCAGCTTAGCCGGGACTAGCGGCACAGATACGCAGTATTTT.

This rearrangement joins TRBV27 to TRBJ2-1, with D perhaps TRBD1 (5 bases). V was pared by 3 bases and J by 6 bases, with 18 bases between. The CDR3 is 16 amino acids. Per the germline V gene, CDR1 is MNHEY and CDR2 is SMNVEV (reference sequence). The CDR3 DNA reads as TGTGCCAGCAGTTTGATTTCTGGGGCCCTACGCAATGAGCAGTTCTTC. It encodes CASSLISGALRNEQFF.

The chain uses TRBV27 and TRBJ2-1, with 11 bases that match TRBD2. V was pared by 5 bases and J by 1 base, with 1 base of the junction left unmatched. The CDR3 has 15 amino acids. CDR1 is MNHEY, CDR2 SMNVEV, per germline (reference sequence). The chain's CDR3 is CASSRLAGSYNEQFF. The CDR3 DNA sequence: TGTGCCAGCAGTCGACTAGCGGGATCCTACAATGAGCAGTTCTTC.

The rearrangement joins TRBV5-1 to TRBJ2-1; 10 nucleotides align to TRBD2. CDR3 length: 15 amino acids. Germline-derived CDR1 and CDR2 are SGHRS and YFSETQ. The V and J ends lost 6 bases and 10 bases, in that order; junction bases with no gene match: 13. The CDR3 DNA sequence: TGCGCCAGCAACCTAAAAGCGGGGGGGCTTGACGAGCAGTTCTTC. Protein product: CASNLKAGGLDEQFF.

The V gene is TRBV4-1, the J gene TRBJ2-3, with TRBD2 identical over 9 bases. Germline V gene data show CDR1 as MGHRA and CDR2 as YSYEKL. There are 15 residues in the CDR3. Unmatched junction bases numbered 4, after V lost 1 base and J lost 5 bases. CDR3 in DNA: TGCGCCAGCAGCCAAGCCCCACTAGCGGGAGATACGCAGTATTTT. It specifies CASSQAPLAGDTQYF.